This T cell receptor beta chain was captured in a study of long-term antiretroviral therapy in people with HIV (dated by TCRdb to between 2021 and 2022). Concerning the study at large: Collection of the earliest samples took place about a decade ahead of the 2015 WHO recommendation for immediate ART, at a time when ART was typically delayed until CD4 counts fell. From a few dozen adults with confirmed HIV infection, the cohort provided under 250 cryopreserved PBMC samples, gathered serially across a mean of around six years (range 1-12). No cross-contamination during QIAcube processing was seen in test extractions of a monoclonal T-cell line run alongside a few dozen polyclonal samples. A retrospective serial study tested whether ART initiation and durable HIV suppression were associated with changes in peripheral blood TRB repertoire composition and diversity. Among the approximately 30 participants with HIV, eleven were female.

The CDR3 contains 13 residues, cysteine and phenylalanine counted. The DNA shown is the 39-base CDR3, in frame from base 1. The CDR1 and CDR2 encoded by the germline V gene are SGHRS and YFSETQ. Cut back by 2 bases and 8 bases, the V and J ends lie 10 bases apart. Inclusion was restricted to participants for whom at least one PBMC sample before ART initiation and at least two post-ART samples were available. Treatment was received in the United States of America by all participants with HIV. Cryopreserved samples of about 0.95-10 million PBMC were thawed and washed before DNA extraction. At the time of the earliest PBMC sample for each participant with HIV, ages ranged from 23 to 54 years. PBMC samples were contributed by each participant from 1-4 timepoints before ART initiation and 2-8 timepoints after ART initiation, with a median of 7 samples. For every participant, serial HIV viral load, CD4+ T-cell count, ART history and demographic data were obtained. A Qiagen kit on a QIAcube was used to extract genomic DNA from unsorted PBMC, with samples processed in batches of 12.

The immunoSEQ hsTCRB v3.0 assay was used at survey level resolution to sequence the TRB variable region. The target sequencing depth for TRB was 40,000-50,000 T-cell genomes per sample. An Illumina MiSeq with a v3 150-cycle kit was used to sequence the pooled TRB libraries. In the original analysis: Repertoire analysis was performed in R inside a reproducible Nextflow workflow that covered QC, data transformation and analysis. LymphoSeq2, an R package for exploring AIRR-Seq data, was used to implement custom analyses. After excluding a handful of samples that yielded fewer than 5000 total TRB sequences, some 190 HIV repertoires remained for analysis. Among the 170 to 200 HIV repertoires that were kept, some 61 were collected before ART initiation and roughly 130 were collected after ART initiation. Repertoires were downsampled to 5000 TRB nucleotide sequences, with summary statistics averaged over 100 downsampling iterations. TRB sequences were retained for analysis only if CDR3 regions of at least seven amino acids were present. A Shannon entropy-derived clonality score and the Gini coefficient were used to measure diversity. In the repertoire networks, any two of the top 5000 CDR3 amino acid sequences were connected whenever the two sequences differed by an edit distance of one. For TRB CDR3 amino acid sequences, antigen specificity groups and MHC restriction were predicted with GLIPH2. Known CMV, EBV, HIV or tissue antigen associations were flagged by matching CDR3 amino acid sequences against VDJdb and McPAS-TCR. Pre-ART, post-ART and control groups were compared with Wilcoxon signed-rank tests and Holm-Bonferroni correction. Not all clones reach the TCRdb copy of this immuneACCESS table, which keeps in-frame sequences only. Checked studies attribute under half of the gap to unresolved V genes and leave the rest unexplained. V and J calls and clone size are as listed in that table; D and trimming were resolved from the DNA. This sample gives about 28,000 clones in total; around 93% of them show up just once. The biggest ten clones account for 3.1% of the sample.

Here is what the overall study found, with its caveats: Owing to limited PBMC availability, only the TCR beta chain was sequenced, without alpha chain pairing. Because pre-ART samples had limited cell numbers, unsorted PBMC were profiled rather than sorted CD4+ and CD8+ T cells. Inferences about post-ART repertoire changes are limited because no data were available on ART adherence, viral resistance or therapy changes. Narrower CDR3 length ranges were observed in HIV repertoires than in controls, and an antigen-experienced repertoire with only a slight naive shift after ART was suggested by the network structure. The samples span the years 2004 to 2017, and the ART regimens used at that time may not be as effective as current regimens. A significant increase in TRB diversity was found to be associated with ART initiation, although TRB diversity was observed to remain significantly below that of transplant donor controls even after long-term ART. Expanded TRB clones identified before ART initiation dominated the repertoire at all time points, although this dominance fluctuated and declined in many PLHIV after ART.

This clone has just one count. Its antigen remains unidentified. Base qualities are missing; no much larger clone stands one base away. The input for sequencing was unsorted PBMCs, taken 5.3 years after starting antiretroviral therapy. The sequence was collected from a man aged 50 to 60 with HIV. The chain employs TRBV5-1 and TRBJ1-4; the D gene lacks a confident call. Here is the DNA: TGCGCCAGCAGCTTCCCGTCCCAAGAAAAACTGTTTTTT. The encoded protein is CASSFPSQEKLFF.